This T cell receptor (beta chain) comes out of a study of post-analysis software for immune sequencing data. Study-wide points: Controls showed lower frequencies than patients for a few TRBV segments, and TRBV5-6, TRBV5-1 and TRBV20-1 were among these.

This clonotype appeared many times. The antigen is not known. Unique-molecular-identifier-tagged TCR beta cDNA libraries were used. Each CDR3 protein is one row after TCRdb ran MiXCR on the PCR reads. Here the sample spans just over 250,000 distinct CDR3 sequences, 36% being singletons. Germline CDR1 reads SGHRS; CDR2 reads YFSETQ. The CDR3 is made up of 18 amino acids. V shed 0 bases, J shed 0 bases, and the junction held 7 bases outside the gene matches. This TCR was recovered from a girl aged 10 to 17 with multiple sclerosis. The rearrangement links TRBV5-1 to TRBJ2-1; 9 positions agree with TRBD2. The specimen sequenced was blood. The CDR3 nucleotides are TGCGCCAGCAGCTTGGAGGTTAGCGGGAGTTACTCCTACAATGAGCAGTTCTTC. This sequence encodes CASSLEVSGSYSYNEQFF.